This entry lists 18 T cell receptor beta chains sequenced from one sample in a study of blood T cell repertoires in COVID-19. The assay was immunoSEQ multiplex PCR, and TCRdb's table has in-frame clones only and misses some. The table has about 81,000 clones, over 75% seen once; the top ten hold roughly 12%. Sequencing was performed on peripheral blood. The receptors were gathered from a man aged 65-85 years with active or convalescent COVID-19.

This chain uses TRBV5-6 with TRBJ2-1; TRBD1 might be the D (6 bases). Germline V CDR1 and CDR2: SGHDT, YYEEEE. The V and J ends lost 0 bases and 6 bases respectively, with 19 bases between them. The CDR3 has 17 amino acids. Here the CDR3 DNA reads TGTGCCAGCAGCTTGGCGGTAGCCGGGTTAGGGGGCAATGAGCAGTTCTTC. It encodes CASSLAVAGLGGNEQFF.

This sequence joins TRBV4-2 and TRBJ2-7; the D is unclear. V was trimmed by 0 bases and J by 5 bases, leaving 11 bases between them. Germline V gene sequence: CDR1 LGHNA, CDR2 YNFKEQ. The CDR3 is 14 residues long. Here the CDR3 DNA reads TGTGCCAGCAGCCAAGAGAGGTCCCGGGACGAGCAGTACTTC. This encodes CASSQERSRDEQYF.

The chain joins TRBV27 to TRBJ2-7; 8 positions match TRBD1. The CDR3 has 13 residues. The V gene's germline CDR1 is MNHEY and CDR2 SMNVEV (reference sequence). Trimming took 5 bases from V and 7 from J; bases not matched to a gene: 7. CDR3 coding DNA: TGTGCCAGCAGTGCTAACAGGGGGTGGGAGCAGTACTTC. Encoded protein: CASSANRGWEQYF.

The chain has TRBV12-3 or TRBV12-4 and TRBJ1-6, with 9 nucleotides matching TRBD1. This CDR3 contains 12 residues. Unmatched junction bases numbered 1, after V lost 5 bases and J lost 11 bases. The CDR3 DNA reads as TGTGCCAGCAGTCGACAGGGGGCACCCCTCCACTTT. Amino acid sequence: CASSRQGAPLHF.

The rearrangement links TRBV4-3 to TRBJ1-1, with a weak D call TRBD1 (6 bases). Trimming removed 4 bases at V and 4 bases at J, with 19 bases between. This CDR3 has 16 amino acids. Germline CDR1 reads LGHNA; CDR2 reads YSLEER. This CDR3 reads CASSLNTGGVGTEAFF. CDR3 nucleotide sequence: TGCGCCAGCAGCCTTAACACGGGGGGCGTCGGCACTGAAGCTTTCTTT.

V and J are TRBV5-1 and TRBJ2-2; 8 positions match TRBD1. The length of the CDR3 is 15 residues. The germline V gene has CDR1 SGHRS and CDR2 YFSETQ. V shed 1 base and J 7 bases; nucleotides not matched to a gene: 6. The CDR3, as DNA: TGCGCCAGCAGCTTGTTGACAGGGGAGAACGGGGAGCTGTTTTTT. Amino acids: CASSLLTGENGELFF.

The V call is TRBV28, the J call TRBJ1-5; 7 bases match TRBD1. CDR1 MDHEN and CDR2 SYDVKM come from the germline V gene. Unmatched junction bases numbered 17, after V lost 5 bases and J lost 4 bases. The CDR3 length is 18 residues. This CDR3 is CASSLLSRDRKTNQPQHF. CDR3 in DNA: TGTGCCAGCAGTCTACTCTCCAGGGACAGAAAAACTAATCAGCCCCAGCATTTT.

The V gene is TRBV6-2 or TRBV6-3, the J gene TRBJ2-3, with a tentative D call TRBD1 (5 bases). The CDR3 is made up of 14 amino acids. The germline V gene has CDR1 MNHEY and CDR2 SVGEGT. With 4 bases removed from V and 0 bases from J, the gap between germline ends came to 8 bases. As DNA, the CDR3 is TGTGCCAGCAGTTGGGGCACCAGCACAGATACGCAGTATTTT. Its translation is CASSWGTSTDTQYF.

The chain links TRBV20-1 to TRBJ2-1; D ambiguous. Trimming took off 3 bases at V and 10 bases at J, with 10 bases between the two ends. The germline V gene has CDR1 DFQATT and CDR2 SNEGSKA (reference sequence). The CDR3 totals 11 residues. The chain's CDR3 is CSARRLTEQFF. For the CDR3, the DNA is TGCAGTGCTAGGAGGCTGACCGAGCAGTTCTTC.

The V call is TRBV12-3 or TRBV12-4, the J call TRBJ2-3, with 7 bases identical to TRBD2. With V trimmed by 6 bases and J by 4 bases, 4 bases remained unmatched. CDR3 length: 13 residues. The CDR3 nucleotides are TGTGCCAGCAGCCTCCTAGCGGCAGATACGCAGTATTTT. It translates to CASSLLAADTQYF.

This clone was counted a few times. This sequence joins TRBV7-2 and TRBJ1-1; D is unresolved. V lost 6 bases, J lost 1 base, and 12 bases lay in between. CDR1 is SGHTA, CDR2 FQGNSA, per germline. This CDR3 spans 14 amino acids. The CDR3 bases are TGTGCCAGCAGACGGGAGAGACAGAACACTGAAGCTTTCTTT. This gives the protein CASRRERQNTEAFF.

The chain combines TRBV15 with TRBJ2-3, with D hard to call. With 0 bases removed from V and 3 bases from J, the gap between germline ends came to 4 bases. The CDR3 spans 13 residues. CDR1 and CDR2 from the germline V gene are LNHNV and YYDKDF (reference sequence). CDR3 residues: CATSRDLTDTQYF. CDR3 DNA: TGTGCCACCAGCAGAGATCTAACAGATACGCAGTATTTT.

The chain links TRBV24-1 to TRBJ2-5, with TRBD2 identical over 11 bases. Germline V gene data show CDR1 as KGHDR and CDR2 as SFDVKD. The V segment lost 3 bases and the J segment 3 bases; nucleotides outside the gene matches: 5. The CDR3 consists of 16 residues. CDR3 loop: CATSDPLAGGKETQYF. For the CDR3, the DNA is TGTGCCACCAGTGATCCCCTAGCGGGGGGCAAAGAGACCCAGTACTTC.

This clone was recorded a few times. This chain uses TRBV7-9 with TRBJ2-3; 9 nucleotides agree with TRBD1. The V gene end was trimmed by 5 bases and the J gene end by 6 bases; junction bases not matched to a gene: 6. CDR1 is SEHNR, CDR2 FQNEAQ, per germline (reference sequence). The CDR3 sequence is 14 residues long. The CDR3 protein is CASSPDRGIDTQYF. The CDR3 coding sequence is TGTGCCAGCAGCCCGGACAGGGGCATCGATACGCAGTATTTT.

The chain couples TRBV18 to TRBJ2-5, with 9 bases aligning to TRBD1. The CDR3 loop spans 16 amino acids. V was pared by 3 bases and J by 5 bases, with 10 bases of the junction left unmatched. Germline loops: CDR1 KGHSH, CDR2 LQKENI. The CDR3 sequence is CASSPRDRVEWETQYF. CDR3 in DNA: TGTGCCAGCTCACCGAGGGACAGGGTGGAGTGGGAGACCCAGTACTTC. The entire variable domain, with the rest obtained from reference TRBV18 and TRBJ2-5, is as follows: NAGVMQNPRHLVRRRGQEARLRCSPMKGHSHVYWYRQLPEEGLKFMVYLQKENIIDESGMPKERFSAEFPKEGPSILRIQQVVRGDSAAYFCASSPRDRVEWETQYFGPGTRLLVL.

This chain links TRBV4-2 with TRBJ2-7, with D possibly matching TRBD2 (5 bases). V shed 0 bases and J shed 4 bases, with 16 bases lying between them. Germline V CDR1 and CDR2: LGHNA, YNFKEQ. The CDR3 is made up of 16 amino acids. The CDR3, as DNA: TGTGCCAGCAGCCAAGACTATTCAGAGGGATATTACGAGCAGTACTTC. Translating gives CASSQDYSEGYYEQYF.

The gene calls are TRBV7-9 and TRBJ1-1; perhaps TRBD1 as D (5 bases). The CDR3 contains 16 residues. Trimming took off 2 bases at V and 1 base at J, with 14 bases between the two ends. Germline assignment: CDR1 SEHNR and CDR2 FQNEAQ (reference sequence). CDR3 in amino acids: CASSLSPAGQNTEAFF. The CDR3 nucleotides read TGTGCCAGCAGCTTATCCCCGGCAGGGCAGAACACTGAAGCTTTCTTT.

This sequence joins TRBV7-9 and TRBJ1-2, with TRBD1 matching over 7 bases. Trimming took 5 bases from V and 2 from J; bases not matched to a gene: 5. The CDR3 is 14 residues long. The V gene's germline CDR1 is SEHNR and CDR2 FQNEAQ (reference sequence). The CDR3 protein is CASSPGTANYGYTF. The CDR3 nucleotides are TGTGCCAGCAGCCCAGGGACAGCCAACTATGGCTACACCTTC.